The rows below give T cell receptor beta chains drawn from one sample of a study of regulatory T cells in long-lasting Graves disease. Each CDR3 protein is one row after TCRdb ran MiXCR on the multiplex PCR reads. The data contain 620,000 or so distinct CDR3 sequences, 15% to 20% of them singletons. These same records also appear under a second study, on T cells in Graves' hyperthyroidism and ophthalmopathy.

The source material was peripheral blood mononuclear cells (PBMCs), sampled at new diagnosis, from a patient treated with antithyroid drugs. The receptors originated from a woman aged 25 to 39 with Graves disease. Each CDR3 is given with its conserved first and last residue. The D gene is left open where the match is weak. Not every row has a clone size; where given, it reads once, few, many or a size class.

v_call,j_call,clone_size,d_call,cdr3_aa,cdr3_nt
TRBV20-1,TRBJ1-3,few,TRBD1,CSAVQGAQSGNTIYF,TGCAGTGCGGTACAGGGGGCACAGTCTGGAAACACCATATATTTT
TRBV28,TRBJ2-1,few,TRBD1,CASSATGVLYNEQFF,TGTGCCAGCAGTGCTACAGGGGTTTTATACAATGAGCAGTTCTTC
TRBV18,TRBJ2-5,.,.,CASSPPLGLPETQYF,TGTGCCAGCTCACCACCTCTTGGGCTTCCCGAGACCCAGTACTTC
TRBV6-1,TRBJ1-1,few,.,CASSTDTATILEAFF,TGTGCCAGCAGTACAGATACAGCGACCATACTTGAAGCTTTCTTT
TRBV4-1,TRBJ2-3,few,.,CASSQSALSTDTQYF,TGCGCCAGCAGCCAATCGGCACTTAGCACAGATACGCAGTATTTT
TRBV7-8,TRBJ1-1,many,.,CASSARGPTEAFF,TGTGCCAGCAGCGCGAGAGGGCCCACTGAAGCTTTCTTT
TRBV12-3/TRBV12-4,TRBJ1-1,many,TRBD1,CASTGGAVNTEAFF,TGTGCCAGCACAGGGGGCGCGGTGAACACTGAAGCTTTCTTT
TRBV9,TRBJ1-1,.,.,CASSVVLSNTEAFF,TGTGCCAGCAGCGTAGTTTTGTCTAACACTGAAGCTTTCTTT
TRBV2,TRBJ2-1,many,TRBD1,CASSRTGLGEQFF,TGTGCCAGCAGTAGGACAGGGTTGGGTGAGCAGTTCTTC
TRBV29-1,TRBJ1-1,many,.,CSVEGYLEAFF,TGCAGCGTTGAGGGGTATCTTGAAGCTTTCTTT
TRBV7-2,TRBJ2-1,many,.,CASTPGWDYNEQFF,TGTGCCAGCACCCCAGGTTGGGACTACAATGAGCAGTTCTTC
TRBV11-2,TRBJ2-3,many,.,CASSSMRRADTQYF,TGTGCCAGCAGCTCGATGAGGAGGGCAGATACGCAGTATTTT
TRBV15,TRBJ2-5,many,TRBD2,CATSRELAGKETQYF,TGTGCCACCAGCAGAGAGTTAGCGGGGAAAGAGACCCAGTACTTC
TRBV28,TRBJ1-4,many,.,CASSVTANEKLFF,TGTGCCAGCAGTGTGACAGCTAATGAAAAACTGTTTTTT
TRBV15,TRBJ1-5,.,.,CATSRDPGNSNQPQHF,TGTGCCACCAGCAGAGATCCAGGCAATAGCAATCAGCCCCAGCATTTT
TRBV7-8,TRBJ1-6,.,.,CASSQIGSPLHF,TGTGCCAGCAGCCAAATAGGTTCACCCCTCCACTTT
TRBV27,TRBJ1-2,few,TRBD1,CASSPGTETLFSYGYTF,TGTGCCAGCAGCCCCGGGACAGAGACCCTATTCTCCTATGGCTACACCTTC
TRBV7-9,TRBJ2-5,.,.,CASSWDTQETQYF,TGTGCCAGCAGCTGGGACACACAAGAGACCCAGTACTTC
TRBV24-1,TRBJ2-1,few,.,CATSDPHSSGQFF,TGTGCCACCAGTGATCCCCATTCAAGCGGGCAGTTCTTC
TRBV28,TRBJ1-2,.,.,CASSETGFGYTF,TGTGCCAGCAGCGAAACAGGGTTTGGCTACACCTTC
TRBV4-1,TRBJ2-5,.,TRBD1,CASKRQGEETQYF,TGCGCCAGCAAAAGACAGGGAGAAGAGACCCAGTACTTC
TRBV6-2/TRBV6-3,TRBJ2-7,many,TRBD1,CASFLGQGLDEQYF,TGTGCCAGCTTTCTGGGACAGGGGCTGGACGAGCAGTACTTC
TRBV3-1,TRBJ2-1,few,.,CASSQELLARDEQFF,TGTGCCAGCAGCCAAGAATTGCTAGCGAGAGATGAGCAGTTCTTC
TRBV2,TRBJ2-7,few,TRBD1,CASYWTGGSGEQYF,TGTGCCAGCTACTGGACAGGGGGTTCCGGCGAGCAGTACTTC
TRBV7-9,TRBJ1-1,many,.,CASSKVREAFF,TGTGCCAGCAGCAAGGTCCGGGAAGCTTTCTTT
TRBV10-1,TRBJ2-3,.,TRBD2,CASSEFGLAGKRYTDTQYF,TGCGCCAGCAGTGAGTTCGGACTAGCGGGAAAACGTTACACAGATACGCAGTATTTT
TRBV30,TRBJ1-2,few,TRBD1,CAWSDTGVNGYTF,TGTGCCTGGAGTGATACAGGGGTTAATGGCTACACCTTC
TRBV28,TRBJ2-7,many,TRBD2,CASRLMGAGGIYEQYF,TGTGCCAGCAGACTCATGGGGGCGGGGGGGATCTACGAGCAGTACTTC
TRBV5-4,TRBJ2-5,.,.,CASSFVGGSEETQYF,TGTGCCAGCAGCTTCGTGGGGGGATCGGAGGAGACCCAGTACTTC
TRBV2,TRBJ2-5,.,.,CASSFRGSRETQYF,TGTGCCAGCAGCTTCAGAGGCAGCAGGGAGACCCAGTACTTC
TRBV6-2/TRBV6-3,TRBJ1-1,many,.,CASSYSRRWGEANTEAFF,TGTGCCAGCAGTTACAGCCGTAGGTGGGGAGAGGCGAACACTGAAGCTTTCTTT
TRBV4-1,TRBJ2-5,.,.,CASSITGMRKETQYF,TGCGCCAGCAGCATTACAGGGATGCGCAAAGAGACCCAGTACTTC
TRBV3-1,TRBJ2-5,few,TRBD2,CASSPRQAGGYETQYF,TGTGCCAGCAGCCCCCGCCAGGCCGGGGGGTATGAGACCCAGTACTTC
TRBV7-2,TRBJ2-2,many,.,CASSFFQGELFF,TGTGCCAGCAGCTTTTTCCAGGGGGAGCTGTTTTTT
TRBV18,TRBJ2-3,many,.,CASSPRADTQYF,TGTGCCAGCTCACCCCGGGCGGATACGCAGTATTTT
TRBV19,TRBJ2-7,.,TRBD2,CASNSGRSREEQYF,TGTGCCAGTAATAGCGGGAGGTCTCGTGAGGAGCAGTACTTC
TRBV5-6,TRBJ1-1,.,.,CASSLMWAEAFF,TGTGCCAGCAGCTTGATGTGGGCTGAAGCTTTCTTT
TRBV19,TRBJ2-7,.,.,CASSISRNYEQYF,TGTGCCAGTAGTATCAGTCGGAACTACGAGCAGTACTTC
TRBV28,TRBJ2-4,many,TRBD1,CATGSWGQGLAKNIQYF,TGTGCCACCGGTTCCTGGGGACAGGGCCTAGCCAAAAACATTCAGTACTTC
TRBV28,TRBJ2-7,.,.,CASSPNYRAAYEQYF,TGTGCCAGCAGTCCGAATTACAGGGCAGCCTACGAGCAGTACTTC
TRBV20-1,TRBJ2-3,few,TRBD2,CSARLAGDTQYF,TGCAGTGCGAGACTAGCGGGAGATACGCAGTATTTT